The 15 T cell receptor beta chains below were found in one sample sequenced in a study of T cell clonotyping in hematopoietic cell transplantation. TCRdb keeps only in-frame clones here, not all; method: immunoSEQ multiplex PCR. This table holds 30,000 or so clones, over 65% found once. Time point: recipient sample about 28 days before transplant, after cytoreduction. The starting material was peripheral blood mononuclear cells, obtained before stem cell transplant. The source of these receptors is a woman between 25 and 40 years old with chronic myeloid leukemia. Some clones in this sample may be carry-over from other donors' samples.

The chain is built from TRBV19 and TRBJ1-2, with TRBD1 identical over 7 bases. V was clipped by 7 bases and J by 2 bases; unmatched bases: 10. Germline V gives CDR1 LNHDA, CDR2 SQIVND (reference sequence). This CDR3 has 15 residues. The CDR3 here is CASISPPGQNYGYTF. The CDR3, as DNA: TGTGCCAGTATCTCCCCCCCGGGACAGAACTATGGCTACACCTTC.

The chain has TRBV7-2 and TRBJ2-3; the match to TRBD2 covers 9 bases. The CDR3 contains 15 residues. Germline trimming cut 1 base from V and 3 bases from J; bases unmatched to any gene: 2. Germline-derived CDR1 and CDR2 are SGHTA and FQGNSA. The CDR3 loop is CASSLDSGGTDTQYF. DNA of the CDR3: TGTGCCAGCAGCTTAGATAGCGGGGGAACAGATACGCAGTATTTT.

The CDR3 reads CIMRSRTEAFF. Here the CDR3 DNA reads TGCATCATGCGTTCAAGGACTGAAGCTTTCTTT. The V and J genes are TRBV20-1 and TRBJ1-1; D unclear. This CDR3 region has 11 residues. Germline V gene sequence: CDR1 DFQATT, CDR2 SNEGSKA (reference sequence).

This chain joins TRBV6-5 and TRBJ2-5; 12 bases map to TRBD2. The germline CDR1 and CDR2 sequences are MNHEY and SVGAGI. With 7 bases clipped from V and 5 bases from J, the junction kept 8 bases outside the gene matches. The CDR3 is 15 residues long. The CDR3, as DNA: TGTGCCAGCACCCGACTAGCGGGGGCATGGGAGACCCAGTACTTC. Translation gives CASTRLAGAWETQYF.

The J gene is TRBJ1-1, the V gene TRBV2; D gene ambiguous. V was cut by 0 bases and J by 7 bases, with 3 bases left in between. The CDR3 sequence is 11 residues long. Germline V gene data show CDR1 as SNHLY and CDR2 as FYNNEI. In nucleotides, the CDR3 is TGTGCCAGCAGTGAAGCGGTTGAAGCTTTCTTT. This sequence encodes CASSEAVEAFF. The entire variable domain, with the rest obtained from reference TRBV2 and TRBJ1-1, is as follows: EPEVTQTPSHQVTQMGQEVILRCVPISNHLYFYWYRQILGQKVEFLVSFYNNEISEKSEIFDDQFSVERPDGSNFTLKIRSTKLEDSAMYFCASSEAVEAFFGQGTRLTVV.

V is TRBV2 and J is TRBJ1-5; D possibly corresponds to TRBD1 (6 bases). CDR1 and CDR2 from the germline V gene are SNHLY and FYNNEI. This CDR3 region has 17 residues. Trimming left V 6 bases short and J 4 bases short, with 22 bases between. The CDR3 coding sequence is TGTGCCAGCAGCGCACAAATGGGGGCCAGGGCTAATCAGCCCCAGCATTTT. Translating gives CASSAQMGARANQPQHF.

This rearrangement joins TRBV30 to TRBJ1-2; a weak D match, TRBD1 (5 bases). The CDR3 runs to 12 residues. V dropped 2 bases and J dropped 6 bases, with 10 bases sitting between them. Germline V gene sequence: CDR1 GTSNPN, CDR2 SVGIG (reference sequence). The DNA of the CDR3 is TGTGCCTGGAGTCTAACGACAGATGGCTACACCTTC. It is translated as CAWSLTTDGYTF.

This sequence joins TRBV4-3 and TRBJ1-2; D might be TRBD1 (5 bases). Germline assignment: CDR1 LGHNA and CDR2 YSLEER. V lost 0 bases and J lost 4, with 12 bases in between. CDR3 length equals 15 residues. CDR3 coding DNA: TGCGCCAGCAGCCAAGATTGGGGGAGTAGCTATGGCTACACCTTC. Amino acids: CASSQDWGSSYGYTF.

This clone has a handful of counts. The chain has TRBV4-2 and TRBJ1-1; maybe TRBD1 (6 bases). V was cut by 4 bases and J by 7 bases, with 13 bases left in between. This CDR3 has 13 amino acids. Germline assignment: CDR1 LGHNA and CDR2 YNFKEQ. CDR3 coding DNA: TGTGCCAGCAGCCGCAGCCGGGACATTGAAGCTTTCTTT. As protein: CASSRSRDIEAFF.

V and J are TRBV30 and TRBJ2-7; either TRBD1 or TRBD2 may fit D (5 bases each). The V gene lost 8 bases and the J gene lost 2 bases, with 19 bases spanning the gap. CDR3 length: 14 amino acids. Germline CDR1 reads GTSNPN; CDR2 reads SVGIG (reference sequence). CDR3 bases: TGTGCCGGGACGGCCAGGGACCCCCCCTACGAGCAGTACTTC. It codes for CAGTARDPPYEQYF.

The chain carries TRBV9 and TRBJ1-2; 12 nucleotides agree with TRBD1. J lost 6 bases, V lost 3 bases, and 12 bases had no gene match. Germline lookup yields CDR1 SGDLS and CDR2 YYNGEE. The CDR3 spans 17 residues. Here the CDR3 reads CASSARDRGRGPDGYTF. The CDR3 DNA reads TGTGCCAGCAGCGCCCGGGACAGGGGGCGAGGCCCCGATGGCTACACCTTC.

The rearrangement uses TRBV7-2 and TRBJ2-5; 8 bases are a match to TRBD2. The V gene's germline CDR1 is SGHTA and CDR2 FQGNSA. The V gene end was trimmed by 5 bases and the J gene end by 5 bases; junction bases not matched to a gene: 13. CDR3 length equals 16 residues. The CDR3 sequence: CASSLVGGAYRETQYF. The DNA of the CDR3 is TGTGCCAGCAGCCTTGTCGGGGGGGCATATCGGGAGACCCAGTACTTC.

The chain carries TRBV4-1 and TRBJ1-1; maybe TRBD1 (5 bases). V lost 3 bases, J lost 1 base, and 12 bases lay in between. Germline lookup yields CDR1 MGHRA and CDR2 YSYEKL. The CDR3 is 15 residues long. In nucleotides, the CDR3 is TGCGCCAGCAGCCACTTGGGGGTTGAGAACACTGAAGCTTTCTTT. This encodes CASSHLGVENTEAFF.

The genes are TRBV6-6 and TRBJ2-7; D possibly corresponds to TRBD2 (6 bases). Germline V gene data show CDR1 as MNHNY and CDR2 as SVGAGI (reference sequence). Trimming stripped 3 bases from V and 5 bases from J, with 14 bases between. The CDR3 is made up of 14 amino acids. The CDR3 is CASSYSGEVHEQYF. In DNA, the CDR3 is TGTGCCAGCAGTTATAGCGGTGAGGTCCACGAGCAGTACTTC.

The CDR3 nucleotides read TGTGCCAGCAGCCCCGGGAATGCGGGTGGCTACACCTTC. Encoded protein: CASSPGNAGGYTF. The chain uses TRBV11-2 and TRBJ1-2, with D unclear. The germline CDR1 and CDR2 sequences are SGHAT and FQNNGV. The CDR3 totals 13 residues. V dropped 5 bases and J dropped 7 bases, with 14 bases sitting between them.